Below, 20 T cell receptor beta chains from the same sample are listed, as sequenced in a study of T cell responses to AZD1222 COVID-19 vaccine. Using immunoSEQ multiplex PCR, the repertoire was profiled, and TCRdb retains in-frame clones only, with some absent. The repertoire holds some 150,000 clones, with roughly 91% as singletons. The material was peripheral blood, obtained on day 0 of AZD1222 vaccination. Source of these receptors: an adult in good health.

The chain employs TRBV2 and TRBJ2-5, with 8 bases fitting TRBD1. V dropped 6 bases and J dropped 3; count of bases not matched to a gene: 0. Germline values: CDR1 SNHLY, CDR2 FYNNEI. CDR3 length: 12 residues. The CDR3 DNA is TGTGCCAGCAGGGACAGGGAAGAGACCCAGTACTTC. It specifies CASRDREETQYF.

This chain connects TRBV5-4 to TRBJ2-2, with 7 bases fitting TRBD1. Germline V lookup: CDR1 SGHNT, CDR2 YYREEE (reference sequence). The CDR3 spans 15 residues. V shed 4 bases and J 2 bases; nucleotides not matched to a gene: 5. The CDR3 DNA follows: TGTGCCAGCAGCGGGGGACAGCTAAACACCGGGGAGCTGTTTTTT. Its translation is CASSGGQLNTGELFF.

DNA for the CDR3: TGTGCCAGCAGCATTGGGTCAGATAGTCAAGAGACCCAGTACTTC. Translation: CASSIGSDSQETQYF. This chain connects TRBV7-9 to TRBJ2-5; D is undetermined. CDR1 and CDR2 from the germline V gene are SEHNR and FQNEAQ (reference sequence). V was cut by 5 bases and J by 2 bases, with 15 bases left in between. The CDR3 length is 15 residues.

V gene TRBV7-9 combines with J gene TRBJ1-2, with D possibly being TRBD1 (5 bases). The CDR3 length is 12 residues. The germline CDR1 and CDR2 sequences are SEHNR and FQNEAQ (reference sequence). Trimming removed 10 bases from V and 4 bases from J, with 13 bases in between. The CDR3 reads CATRRGPYGYTF. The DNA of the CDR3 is TGTGCCACCAGGCGGGGACCCTATGGCTACACCTTC.

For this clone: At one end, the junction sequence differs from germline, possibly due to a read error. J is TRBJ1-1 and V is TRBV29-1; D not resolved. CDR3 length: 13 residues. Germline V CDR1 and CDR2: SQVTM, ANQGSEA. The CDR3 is CSVEEVTGTEAFF. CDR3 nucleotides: TGCAGCGTCGAAGAGGTAACGGGCACTGAAGCTTTCTTT.

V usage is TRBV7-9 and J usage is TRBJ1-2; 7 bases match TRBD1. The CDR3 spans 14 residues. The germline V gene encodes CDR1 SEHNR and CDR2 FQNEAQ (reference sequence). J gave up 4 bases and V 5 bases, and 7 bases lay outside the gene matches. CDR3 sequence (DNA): TGTGCCAGCAGCCACCTCCGGGACAGCTATGGCTACACCTTC. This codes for CASSHLRDSYGYTF.

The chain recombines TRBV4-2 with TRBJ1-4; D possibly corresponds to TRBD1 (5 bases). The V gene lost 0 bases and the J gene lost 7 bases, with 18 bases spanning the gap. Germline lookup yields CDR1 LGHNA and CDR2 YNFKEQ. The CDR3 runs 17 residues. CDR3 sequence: CASSQDLGPGLGEKLFF. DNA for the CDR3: TGTGCCAGCAGCCAAGATTTGGGGCCGGGGTTAGGTGAAAAACTGTTTTTT.

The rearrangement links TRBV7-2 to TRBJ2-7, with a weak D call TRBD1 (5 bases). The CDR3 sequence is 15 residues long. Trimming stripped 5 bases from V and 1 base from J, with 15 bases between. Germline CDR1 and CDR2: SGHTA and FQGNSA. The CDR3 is CASSIDRDPSYEQYF. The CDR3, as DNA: TGTGCCAGCAGCATAGACAGAGACCCTTCCTACGAGCAGTACTTC.

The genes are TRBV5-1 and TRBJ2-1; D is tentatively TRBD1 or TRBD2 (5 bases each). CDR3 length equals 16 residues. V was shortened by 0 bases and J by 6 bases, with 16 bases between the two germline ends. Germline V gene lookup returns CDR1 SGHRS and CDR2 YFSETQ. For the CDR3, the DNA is TGCGCCAGCAGCTTGGCCTCCGGGACCTGGAGCAATGAGCAGTTCTTC. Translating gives CASSLASGTWSNEQFF.

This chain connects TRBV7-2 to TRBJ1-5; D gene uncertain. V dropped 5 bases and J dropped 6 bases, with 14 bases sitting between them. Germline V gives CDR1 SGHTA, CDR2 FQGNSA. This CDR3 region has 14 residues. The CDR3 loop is CASSQSTQRQPQHF. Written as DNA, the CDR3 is TGTGCCAGCAGCCAATCGACGCAGCGTCAGCCCCAGCATTTT.

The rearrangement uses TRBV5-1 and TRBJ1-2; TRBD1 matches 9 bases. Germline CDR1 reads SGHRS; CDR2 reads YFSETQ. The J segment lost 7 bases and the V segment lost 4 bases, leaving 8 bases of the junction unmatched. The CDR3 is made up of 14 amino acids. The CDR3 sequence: CASSDPTGGSGYTF. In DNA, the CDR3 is TGCGCCAGCAGCGATCCTACAGGGGGCAGTGGCTACACCTTC.

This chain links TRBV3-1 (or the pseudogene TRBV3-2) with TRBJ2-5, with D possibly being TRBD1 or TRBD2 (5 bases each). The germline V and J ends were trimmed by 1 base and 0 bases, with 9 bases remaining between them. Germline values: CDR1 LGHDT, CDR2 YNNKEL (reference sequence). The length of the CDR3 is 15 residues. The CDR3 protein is CASSQAGTHQETQYF. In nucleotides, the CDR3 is TGTGCCAGCAGCCAAGCTGGGACCCACCAAGAGACCCAGTACTTC.

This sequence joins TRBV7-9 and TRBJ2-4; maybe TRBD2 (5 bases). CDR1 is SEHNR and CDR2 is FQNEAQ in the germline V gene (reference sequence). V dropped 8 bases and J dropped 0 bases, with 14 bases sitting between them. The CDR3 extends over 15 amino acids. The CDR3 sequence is CASYSVGLAKNIQYF. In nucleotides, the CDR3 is TGTGCCAGCTATAGCGTGGGATTAGCCAAAAACATTCAGTACTTC.

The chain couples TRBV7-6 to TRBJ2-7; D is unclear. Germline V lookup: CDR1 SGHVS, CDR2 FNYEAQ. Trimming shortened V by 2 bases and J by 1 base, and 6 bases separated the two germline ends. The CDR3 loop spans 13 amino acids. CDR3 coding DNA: TGTGCCAGCAGCTTACCTAGTTCCTACGAGCAGTACTTC. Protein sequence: CASSLPSSYEQYF. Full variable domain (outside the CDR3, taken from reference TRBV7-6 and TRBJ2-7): GAGVSQSPRYKVTKRGQDVALRCDPISGHVSLYWYRQALGQGPEFLTYFNYEAQQDKSGLPNDRFSAERPEGSISTLTIQRTEQRDSAMYRCASSLPSSYEQYFGPGTRLTVT.

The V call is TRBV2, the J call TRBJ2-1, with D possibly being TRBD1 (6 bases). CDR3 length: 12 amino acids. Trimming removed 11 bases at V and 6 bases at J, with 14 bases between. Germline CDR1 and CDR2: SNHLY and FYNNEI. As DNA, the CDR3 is TGTGCCGGGGGCCTAAGTGGCAATGAGCAGTTCTTC. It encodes CAGGLSGNEQFF.

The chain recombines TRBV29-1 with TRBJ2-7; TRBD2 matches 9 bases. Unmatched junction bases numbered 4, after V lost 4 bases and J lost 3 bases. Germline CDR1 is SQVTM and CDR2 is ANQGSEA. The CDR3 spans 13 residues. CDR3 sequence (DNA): TGCAGCGTTGCCCTAGCGGGGATCTACGAGCAGTACTTC. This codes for CSVALAGIYEQYF.

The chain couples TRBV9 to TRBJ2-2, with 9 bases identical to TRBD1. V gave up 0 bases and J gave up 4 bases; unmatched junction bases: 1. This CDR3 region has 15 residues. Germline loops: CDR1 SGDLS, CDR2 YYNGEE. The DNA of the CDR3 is TGTGCCAGCAGCGTAGGGGACAGGGTCACCGGGGAGCTGTTTTTT. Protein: CASSVGDRVTGELFF.

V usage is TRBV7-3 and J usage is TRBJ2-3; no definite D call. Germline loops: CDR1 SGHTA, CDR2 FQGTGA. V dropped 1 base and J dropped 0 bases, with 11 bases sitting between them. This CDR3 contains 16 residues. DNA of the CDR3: TGTGCCAGCAGCTTAATTGAGTGGTCTAGCACAGATACGCAGTATTTT. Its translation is CASSLIEWSSTDTQYF.

The CDR3 is CASSGGARAFGNIQYF. Here the CDR3 DNA reads TGTGCCAGCAGTGGGGGAGCCCGAGCTTTTGGAAACATTCAGTACTTC. The chain is built from TRBV6-1 and TRBJ2-4, with D perhaps TRBD2 (5 bases). The CDR3 covers 16 residues. The germline gives CDR1 MNHNS, CDR2 SASEGT. V was pared by 4 bases and J by 6 bases, with 19 bases between.

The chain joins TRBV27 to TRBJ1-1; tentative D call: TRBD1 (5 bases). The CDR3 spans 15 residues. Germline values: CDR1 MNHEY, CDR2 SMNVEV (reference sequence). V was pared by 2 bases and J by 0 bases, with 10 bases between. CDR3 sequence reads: CASSLGVGLNTEAFF. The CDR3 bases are TGTGCCAGCAGTTTAGGGGTGGGGCTGAACACTGAAGCTTTCTTT.